The rows below give T cell receptor beta chains drawn from one sample of a study of Ad26.COV2.S vaccination and SARS-CoV-2 variants. This table comes from immunoSEQ multiplex PCR, and its TCRdb copy is limited to in-frame clones, with some not included. This sample has about 350,000 clones, with 88% found just once. Sequencing was performed on peripheral blood, taken in a trial of Ad26.COV2.S vaccine versus placebo. Every receptor here comes from a person between 18 and 59 years old who received the Ad26.COV2.S COVID-19 vaccine or a placebo. Each CDR3 is given with its conserved first and last residue. The D gene is left open where the match is weak. Clone sizes are given selectively: once, few, many, or a class where the clone is expanded.

TRBJ1-1,-,-,TRBV6-6,TGTGCCAGCCTCTGGACTATGAACACTGAAGCTTTCTTT,CASLWTMNTEAFF
TRBJ2-2,-,-,TRBV9,TGTGCCAGCACCGACCCAGCTTCGAACACCGGGGAGCTGTTTTTT,CASTDPASNTGELFF
TRBJ1-1,once,-,TRBV12-3/TRBV12-4,TGTGCCAGTAGGGGGGACACTGAAGCTTTCTTT,CASRGDTEAFF
TRBJ1-1,-,-,TRBV6-5,TGTGCCAGCAGTTTCGTATCTGAAGCTTTCTTT,CASSFVSEAFF
TRBJ1-5,-,-,TRBV6-2/TRBV6-3,TGTGCCAGCAGTCCCGGACTTTATAGCAATCAGCCCCAGCATTTT,CASSPGLYSNQPQHF
TRBJ1-1,-,TRBD1,TRBV9,TGTGCCAGCAATCGGGGACAGGGAAGGGGTAGCACTGAAGCTTTCTTT,CASNRGQGRGSTEAFF
TRBJ2-1,-,TRBD1,TRBV7-2,TGTGCCAGCAGCTTTTCTTGGACAGGAGACAATGAGCAGTTCTTC,CASSFSWTGDNEQFF
TRBJ1-5,-,-,TRBV7-9,TGTGCCAGCAGCCTACAGACAGAATATCAGCCCCAGCATTTT,CASSLQTEYQPQHF
TRBJ2-2,once,TRBD2,TRBV5-1,TGCGCCAGCAGCTTGTATGGTATAGCGGGGGACCTCACCGGGGAGCTGTTTTTT,CASSLYGIAGDLTGELFF
TRBJ1-2,-,-,TRBV2,TGTGCCAGCAGTGAAGCTACCGGAACTAACTATGGCTACACCTTC,CASSEATGTNYGYTF
TRBJ2-2,-,-,TRBV6-2/TRBV6-3,TGTGCCAGCAGTTACACCCGGGCAGGGAGGTTAGAGACCGGGGAGCTGTTTTTT,CASSYTRAGRLETGELFF
TRBJ1-2,-,-,TRBV6-5,TGTGCCAGCAGTTACTATAAGACAGGCCCAAACTATGGCTACACCTTC,CASSYYKTGPNYGYTF
TRBJ1-1,-,-,TRBV5-4,TGTGCCAGCAGCTTGTATCGATCCGGCACTGAAGCTTTCTTT,CASSLYRSGTEAFF
TRBJ2-7,few,TRBD1,TRBV30,TGTGCCTGGGACAGGGGGCATTCTCTCTACGAGCAGTACTTC,CAWDRGHSLYEQYF
TRBJ2-3,-,-,TRBV30,TGTGCCTGGACCCTAAGAGTAAAGACAAGCACAGATACGCAGTATTTT,CAWTLRVKTSTDTQYF
TRBJ1-5,-,-,TRBV2,TGTGCCAGCAGTGTATTCAGGGATCAGCCCCAGCATTTT,CASSVFRDQPQHF
TRBJ1-1,-,-,TRBV29-1,TGCAGCGTCGCCAGGGGAGGGGACACTGAAGCTTTCTTT,CSVARGGDTEAFF
TRBJ2-7,-,-,TRBV6-4,TGTGCCAGCAGTGAGGACCCTGACTACGAGCAGTACTTC,CASSEDPDYEQYF
TRBJ2-7,-,TRBD2,TRBV14,TGTGCCAGCAGCCAAGCACTAGCGTTGGGCGAGCAGTACTTC,CASSQALALGEQYF
TRBJ2-5,-,-,TRBV20-1,TGCAGTGCTCTCCCCAAAGAGACCCAGTACTTC,CSALPKETQYF
TRBJ2-7,few,-,TRBV9,TGTGCCAGCAGCATACGGGACGGAGCCTACGAGCAGTACTTC,CASSIRDGAYEQYF
TRBJ2-2,-,-,TRBV19,TGTGCCAGTAGTATACAGTGGGGCACCGGGGAGCTGTTTTTT,CASSIQWGTGELFF
TRBJ1-3,-,TRBD1,TRBV4-1,TGCGCCAGCAGCCGAGGCGGGACAGGGGAAATCTCTGGAAACACCATATATTTT,CASSRGGTGEISGNTIYF
TRBJ1-1,-,-,TRBV18,TGTGCCAGCTCAGGGACAAGAGACAACACTGAAGCTTTCTTT,CASSGTRDNTEAFF
TRBJ1-5,few,TRBD1,TRBV7-9,TGTGCCAGCAGCTTAGAAGGACAGGGAAGCAATCAGCCCCAGCATTTT,CASSLEGQGSNQPQHF
TRBJ2-2,-,TRBD1,TRBV4-2,TGTGCCAGCAGCCAAGGGACAGGGAACACCGGGGAGCTGTTTTTT,CASSQGTGNTGELFF
TRBJ2-1,-,-,TRBV3-1/TRBV3-2,TGTGCCAGCAGCCAAGGGACGGCCCCCTATGAGCAGTTCTTC,CASSQGTAPYEQFF
TRBJ1-3,-,-,TRBV9,TGTGCCAGCAGCGTAGGTCCCTTCTCTGGAAACACCATATATTTT,CASSVGPFSGNTIYF
TRBJ2-7,-,-,TRBV7-8,TGTGCCAGCAGCTTAGCAACCTCCCGGATTAGCGGAGCACGAGAGTACTTC,CASSLATSRISGAREYF
TRBJ2-3,-,-,TRBV28,TGTGCCAGCAATACTAGGCAGGTGGGGACAGATACGCAGTATTTT,CASNTRQVGTDTQYF
TRBJ1-5,-,TRBD1,TRBV20-1,TGCAGTGCCAGTTCCGGGACAGGGAATCAGCCCCAGCATTTT,CSASSGTGNQPQHF
TRBJ2-1,-,-,TRBV13,TGTGCCAGCAGCTCACGGTTGGATGAGCAGTTCTTC,CASSSRLDEQFF
TRBJ1-3,-,-,TRBV13,TGTGCCAGCAGCCGCACGGAAGGTTTCGCTGGAAACACCATATATTTT,CASSRTEGFAGNTIYF
TRBJ2-7,-,TRBD2,TRBV11-3,TGTGCCAGCAGCTTAGATGGGACTAGCCTCTCCTACGAGCAGTACTTC,CASSLDGTSLSYEQYF
TRBJ2-3,-,-,TRBV7-3,TGTGCCAGCAGCTTAACTAGTGGGGGAAGGTTGGATACGCAGTATTTT,CASSLTSGGRLDTQYF
TRBJ2-7,once,TRBD1,TRBV28,TGTGCCAGCACCTTCAGACAGGGGGCCTACGAGCAGTACTTC,CASTFRQGAYEQYF
TRBJ2-1,-,-,TRBV5-1,TGCGCCAGCGGAGCGGGACAGGCTGGGGGGAAGCAGTTCTTC,CASGAGQAGGKQFF
TRBJ2-6,-,TRBD1,TRBV6-2/TRBV6-3,TGTGCCAGCAGTTCCTCAGACAGGGGGAGTGCTGGGGCCAACGTCCTGACTTTC,CASSSSDRGSAGANVLTF
TRBJ2-7,-,-,TRBV11-2,TGTGCCAGCAGCCCCCTAGCGGGACAGGCTTACGAGCAGTACTTC,CASSPLAGQAYEQYF
TRBJ1-6,-,-,TRBV20-1,TGCAGTGCTAGCGGATCACCCCTCCACTTT,CSASGSPLHF
TRBJ2-1,-,TRBD2,TRBV7-9,TGTGCCAGCAGCTTGAGCGGGGATCCATACAATGAGCAGTTCTTC,CASSLSGDPYNEQFF
TRBJ1-5,once,-,TRBV19,TGTGCCAGTAGTATTGGAGCCGTAGGCAATCAGCCCCAGCATTTT,CASSIGAVGNQPQHF
TRBJ2-1,-,TRBD1,TRBV5-1,TGCGCCAGCAGCCGCGCCGGGACAGGGACCAATGAGCAGTTCTTC,CASSRAGTGTNEQFF
TRBJ1-1,few,-,TRBV4-2,TGTGCCAGCAGCCAAGACAGCAAAAACACTGAAGCTTTCTTT,CASSQDSKNTEAFF
TRBJ2-3,-,-,TRBV19,TGTGCCAGTAGTATGGCAGGAAGAACAGATACGCAGTATTTT,CASSMAGRTDTQYF
TRBJ2-1,-,-,TRBV7-3,TGTGCCAGCAGCCTAAACGACAATGAGCAGTTCTTC,CASSLNDNEQFF
TRBJ2-2,-,TRBD2,TRBV11-3,TGTGCCAGCAGCCAAAAATATTCGCCTAGCGGGAGAACCGGGGAGCTGTTTTTT,CASSQKYSPSGRTGELFF
TRBJ1-5,-,-,TRBV6-5,TGTGCCAGCAGTTACTCGACAGCGAATCAGCCCCAGCATTTT,CASSYSTANQPQHF
TRBJ2-6,once,TRBD1,TRBV3-1/TRBV3-2,TGTGCCAGCAGCAACCGGGACAGTACCATCTCTGGGGCCAACGTCCTGACTTTC,CASSNRDSTISGANVLTF
TRBJ1-5,-,TRBD1,TRBV3-1/TRBV3-2,TGTGCCAGCAGCCATACCCAGGGCCCCACAAGGACAGGGAGAAACAGCAATCAGCCCCAGCATTTT,CASSHTQGPTRTGRNSNQPQHF
TRBJ2-7,once,TRBD1,TRBV6-5,TGTGCCAGCAGCGTCGTTGGGACAGGGGCCTACGAGCAGTACTTC,CASSVVGTGAYEQYF
TRBJ2-1,-,-,TRBV29-1,TGCAGCGCAATAATGGGTGGGCAGTTCTTC,CSAIMGGQFF
TRBJ2-7,-,-,TRBV12-3/TRBV12-4,TGTGCCAGCAGTTTTACGTTCTACGAGCAGTACTTC,CASSFTFYEQYF
TRBJ2-3,few,TRBD1,TRBV29-1,TGCAGCGTTGGGACAGGGTTTACAGATACGCAGTATTTT,CSVGTGFTDTQYF
TRBJ1-1,-,-,TRBV28,TGTGCCAGCAGTTTAATACACCGAGGACTGGTGTCGGGCACTGAAGCTTTCTTT,CASSLIHRGLVSGTEAFF
TRBJ1-2,-,-,TRBV6-1,TGTGCCAGCAGTGACAGGGGTGGCTACTATGGCTACACCTTC,CASSDRGGYYGYTF
TRBJ2-1,-,-,TRBV27,TGTGCCAGCAGGACGTGGGGGGCTTCCAACGACAATGAGCAGTTCTTC,CASRTWGASNDNEQFF
TRBJ2-5,-,TRBD2,TRBV6-6,TGTGCCAGCCTTGGCGGGAGGGAGACCCAGTACTTC,CASLGGRETQYF